These 24 T cell receptor beta chains were sequenced from one sample in a study of cytomegalovirus exposure and HLA in healthy donors. In the PCR, 60 Vbeta and 13 Jbeta primers were used. Clones were sequenced by immunoSEQ multiplex PCR, and TCRdb holds only the in-frame ones, with some missing. The table has 160,000 or so clones, 65% to 80% seen once; the top ten hold roughly 7%. Sequences were obtained from PBMCs. The receptors stem from a woman between 40 and 50 years old in good health and CMV-seropositive.

J is TRBJ1-1 and V is TRBV28, with 9 bases identical to TRBD1. Germline CDR1 MDHEN, CDR2 SYDVKM. The CDR3 consists of 16 residues. V shed 5 bases and J 4 bases; nucleotides not matched to a gene: 11. CDR3 sequence (DNA): TGTGCCAGCAGTCCCCACAGGGGGCAGTCGGTCACTGAAGCTTTCTTT. This translates into CASSPHRGQSVTEAFF.

The chain recombines TRBV13 with TRBJ2-5; 11 nucleotides line up with TRBD2. Germline V gives CDR1 PRHDT, CDR2 FYEKMQ (reference sequence). V gave up 8 bases and J gave up 5 bases; unmatched junction bases: 10. The CDR3 loop spans 15 amino acids. CDR3 region: CASLPSGGLGETQYF. DNA for the CDR3: TGTGCCAGCTTGCCTAGCGGGGGGCTCGGGGAGACCCAGTACTTC. The variable domain in full, completed from reference TRBV13 and TRBJ2-5, reads AAGVIQSPRHLIKEKRETATLKCYPIPRHDTVYWYQQGPGQDPQFLISFYEKMQSDKGSIPDRFSAQQFSDYHSELNMSSLELGDSALYFCASLPSGGLGETQYFGPGTRLLVL.

This clone was seen just once. The gene calls are TRBV10-3 and TRBJ2-1; 7 bases fit TRBD2. The CDR3 contains 13 residues. V lost 6 bases to trimming and J lost 10 bases; unmatched junction nucleotides: 9. The germline V gene has CDR1 ENHRY and CDR2 SYGVKD. DNA for the CDR3: TGTGCCATCAGAGGGGAGGGTCGCGGGGAGCAGTTCTTC. The encoded protein is CAIRGEGRGEQFF.

The CDR3 sequence: CANQTDPGRGTIYF. The CDR3 DNA is TGCGCCAACCAGACAGACCCCGGGAGGGGCACCATATATTTT. The chain uses TRBV10-1 and TRBJ1-3; D might be TRBD1 (5 bases). Trimming pared 10 bases from V and 9 bases from J, leaving 22 bases between. CDR1 is WNHNN and CDR2 is SYGVQD in the germline V gene (reference sequence). This CDR3 spans 14 amino acids.

The chain uses TRBV10-3 and TRBJ2-7, with D unresolved. This CDR3 region has 13 residues. Trimming took off 0 bases at V and 2 bases at J, with 5 bases between the two ends. The germline gives CDR1 ENHRY, CDR2 SYGVKD. The DNA of the CDR3 is TGTGCCATCAGTGAGTCTGTAACCTACGAGCAGTACTTC. As protein: CAISESVTYEQYF.

The chain joins TRBV19 to TRBJ1-1; D gene ambiguous. CDR3 length: 11 residues. Between the trimmed V and J ends, which lost 5 bases and 4 bases, there was a span of 5 bases. CDR1 is LNHDA and CDR2 is SQIVND in the germline V gene (reference sequence). The DNA for the CDR3 is TGTGCCAGTAGTTACAGCACTGAAGCTTTCTTT. Translation gives CASSYSTEAFF.

The rearrangement joins TRBV28 to TRBJ2-2; D not resolved. The CDR3 totals 16 residues. V lost 3 bases to trimming and J lost 5 bases, with 16 bases between them. Germline lookup yields CDR1 MDHEN and CDR2 SYDVKM. The CDR3, as DNA: TGTGCCAGCAGTTTTCAGTACCTCCTAGTGACCGGGGAGCTGTTTTTT. This translates into CASSFQYLLVTGELFF.

The chain links TRBV6-1 to TRBJ2-7; 10 bases agree with TRBD1. The trim removed 6 bases at V and 1 base at J, leaving 3 bases unmatched. The CDR3 loop spans 14 amino acids. Germline lookup yields CDR1 MNHNS and CDR2 SASEGT. For the CDR3, the DNA is TGTGCCAGCAGCCGGGACAGGGGTTCCTACGAGCAGTACTTC. Translation gives CASSRDRGSYEQYF.

The chain couples TRBV5-8 to TRBJ1-5; TRBD1 aligns across 8 bases. The CDR3 contains 14 residues. CDR1 is SGHTS, CDR2 YDEGEE, per germline. The V segment lost 3 bases and the J segment 8 bases; nucleotides outside the gene matches: 7. The CDR3 sequence: CASSSSRTGKPQHF. CDR3 in DNA: TGTGCCAGCAGCTCCAGCCGGACAGGGAAGCCCCAGCATTTT.

This chain links TRBV10-2 with TRBJ1-2; 10 bases map to TRBD1. Unmatched junction bases numbered 7, after V lost 5 bases and J lost 4 bases. There are 15 residues in the CDR3. Germline assignment: CDR1 WSHSY and CDR2 SAAADI. The CDR3 coding sequence is TGCGCCAGCAGTAGTCGGGACAGGGGAATCTATGGCTACACCTTC. This encodes CASSSRDRGIYGYTF.

This clone was detected only once. The chain combines TRBV7-6 with TRBJ2-6; TRBD2 might be the D (6 bases). V gave up 5 bases and J gave up 1 base, with 9 bases separating them. Germline CDR1 SGHVS, CDR2 FNYEAQ. The CDR3 is 15 residues long. DNA for the CDR3: TGTGCCAGCAGCCCCAGCGGGTCTGGGGCCAACGTCCTGACTTTC. Protein: CASSPSGSGANVLTF.

This chain uses TRBV6-6 with TRBJ1-4; D may be TRBD1 (6 bases). The V end lost 6 bases, the J end lost 7 bases, and 15 bases lay between the germline ends. Germline CDR1 is MNHNY and CDR2 is SVGAGI (reference sequence). There are 14 residues in the CDR3. The CDR3 here is CASRIGGRSEKLFF. The CDR3 DNA follows: TGTGCCAGCAGGATAGGGGGACGGAGTGAAAAACTGTTTTTT.

The chain joins TRBV14 to TRBJ1-1; D is ambiguous. V was trimmed by 1 base and J by 6 bases, leaving 3 bases between them. CDR3 size: 11 residues. Germline lookup yields CDR1 SGHDN and CDR2 FVKESK. The CDR3 bases are TGTGCCAGCAGCCAAGCGTCTGAAGCTTTCTTT. Its protein is CASSQASEAFF.

V and J are TRBV18 and TRBJ1-4; no clear D. This CDR3 region has 16 residues. V gave up 4 bases and J gave up 0 bases, with 12 bases separating them. Germline loops: CDR1 KGHSH, CDR2 LQKENI. The CDR3 loop reads CASSLDTPSTNEKLFF. The CDR3, as DNA: TGTGCCAGCTCACTCGACACTCCATCAACTAATGAAAAACTGTTTTTT. Together with reference TRBV18 and TRBJ1-4, the CDR3 gives the full variable domain: NAGVMQNPRHLVRRRGQEARLRCSPMKGHSHVYWYRQLPEEGLKFMVYLQKENIIDESGMPKERFSAEFPKEGPSILRIQQVVRGDSAAYFCASSLDTPSTNEKLFFGSGTQLSVL.

For this clone: A junction boundary mismatches the germline segment, possibly from a read error. The J gene is TRBJ2-7, the V gene TRBV14, with a tentative D call TRBD1 (6 bases). Germline CDR1 and CDR2: SGHDN and FVKESK. The CDR3 spans 15 residues. CDR3 DNA: TGTGCCAGCAGTCAAGCCGGGACACCCGCGTTAGGGCAGTACTTC. Translated: CASSQAGTPALGQYF.

V is TRBV6-1 and J is TRBJ1-3; no clear D gene. Germline V gene lookup returns CDR1 MNHNS and CDR2 SASEGT. Trimming shortened V by 4 bases and J by 0 bases, and 10 bases separated the two germline ends. CDR3 size: 15 residues. The CDR3 here is CASSASRVSGNTIYF. The DNA for the CDR3 is TGTGCCAGCAGTGCGAGCCGAGTCTCTGGAAACACCATATATTTT.

This chain connects TRBV27 to TRBJ1-1, with D possibly matching TRBD1 (5 bases). Germline V gene sequence: CDR1 MNHEY, CDR2 SMNVEV (reference sequence). Trimming left V 1 base short and J 0 bases short, with 18 bases between. The CDR3 contains 18 residues. Here the CDR3 DNA reads TGTGCCAGCAGTTTATGGGGCCGGGCGAGTGTTTTGAACACTGAAGCTTTCTTT. Its protein product is CASSLWGRASVLNTEAFF.

This rearrangement joins TRBV7-3 to TRBJ2-5; 7 positions match TRBD1. Near its end, the DNA agrees better with TRBJ2-7, so the J call may be wrong. The CDR3 is made up of 14 amino acids. Germline CDR1 SGHTA, CDR2 FQGTGA. CDR3 nucleotides: TGTGCCAGCAGCTTAACGGATACAGGGGCCGAGCAGTACTTC. Translating gives CASSLTDTGAEQYF.

CDR3 DNA: TGTGCCTTACTAGCGGGGGCCTCAGATACGCAGTATTTT. Its translation: CALLAGASDTQYF. This sequence joins TRBV30 and TRBJ2-3, with 11 bases identical to TRBD2. Germline-derived CDR1 and CDR2 are GTSNPN and SVGIG (reference sequence). V gave up 7 bases and J gave up 4 bases; unmatched junction bases: 4. The CDR3 is 13 residues long.

This clone was found once. One end of the junction fails to match germline, which may point to a read error. The CDR3 region is CSSSFTGNTEAFF. The CDR3 DNA follows: TGTTCCAGCAGCTTCACAGGGAACACTGAAGCTTTCTTT. This chain joins TRBV7-9 and TRBJ1-1; D is perhaps TRBD1 (5 bases). The germline V gene encodes CDR1 SEHNR and CDR2 FQNEAQ (reference sequence). The CDR3 has 13 residues.

The chain uses TRBV4-1 and TRBJ2-5, with D unresolved. With 0 bases removed from V and 2 bases from J, the gap between germline ends came to 10 bases. The germline V gene encodes CDR1 MGHRA and CDR2 YSYEKL. The CDR3 has 15 residues. The DNA of the CDR3 is TGCGCCAGCAGCCAAGATCAGTACCCACAAGAGACCCAGTACTTC. Translated, it gives CASSQDQYPQETQYF.

The chain is built from TRBV5-4 and TRBJ2-5, with a weak D call TRBD1 (8 bases). CDR1 SGHNT and CDR2 YYREEE come from the germline V gene (reference sequence). Trimming shortened V by 3 bases and J by 5 bases, and 20 bases separated the two germline ends. The CDR3 extends over 16 amino acids. CDR3 sequence (DNA): TGTGCCAGCAGCTCGGGAGGACAGGGATCTGGGGAGACCCAGTACTTC. This translates into CASSSGGQGSGETQYF.

This chain links TRBV6-4 with TRBJ1-2, with 12 bases matching TRBD1. Germline CDR1 reads MRHNA; CDR2 reads SNTAGT. CDR3 length: 15 amino acids. V was pared by 3 bases and J by 7 bases, with 6 bases of the junction left unmatched. The CDR3 sequence is CASSEGGQGAFGYTF. The CDR3 nucleotides read TGTGCCAGCAGTGAAGGGGGACAGGGGGCTTTTGGCTACACCTTC.

The rearrangement joins TRBV5-1 to TRBJ2-7; 15 bases fit TRBD2. The trim removed 4 bases at V and 13 bases at J, leaving 12 bases unmatched. The germline CDR1 and CDR2 sequences are SGHRS and YFSETQ. The CDR3 length is 15 residues. The CDR3: CASSSSGLAGGRLYF. The CDR3 DNA sequence: TGCGCCAGCAGCAGCTCGGGACTAGCGGGGGGCCGCCTATACTTC.